The present T cell receptor (beta chain) was sequenced within a study of blood T cell repertoires in COVID-19. Donors were grouped by their self-reported clinical history. CDR1 and CDR2 from the germline V gene are SGHDT and YYEEEE. The CDR3 length is 13 residues. The junction had 4 bases not matched to a gene; V was cut back by 4 bases and J by 6 bases. Assay used: immunoSEQ multiplex PCR; TCRdb lists only in-frame clones, some missing. The sample has about 410,000 clones; roughly 86% are singletons. The sequence came from a woman in her thirties who had recovered from COVID-19. Sequenced sample: PBMCs or T cells enriched from blood (not recorded which). The V call is TRBV5-6, the J call TRBJ1-2, with TRBD1 matching 9 bases. The CDR3 coding sequence is TGTGCCAGCAGCCCGGGACAGGGAGATGGCTACACCTTC. Translation: CASSPGQGDGYTF.